The 26 T cell receptor beta chains below come from one sample, sequenced in a study of blood T cell repertoires in COVID-19. Profiling relied on immunoSEQ multiplex PCR, and the TCRdb table lists in-frame clones only, not all of them. The data contain around 340,000 clones, around 82% of them seen just once; the ten biggest clones take up approximately 3%. The material sequenced was peripheral blood. Every receptor here comes from a man in his thirties or forties with active or convalescent COVID-19.

The chain has TRBV5-1 and TRBJ1-2; 9 bases agree with TRBD1. The V and J ends lost 5 bases and 5 bases, in that order; junction bases with no gene match: 16. The length of the CDR3 is 17 residues. The germline gives CDR1 SGHRS, CDR2 YFSETQ. The CDR3 nucleotides are TGCGCCAGCAGACACGAGGGACAGGGCTATAGGGGATATGGCTACACCTTC. Translated, it gives CASRHEGQGYRGYGYTF.

This clone was picked up a small number of times. The chain couples TRBV10-1 to TRBJ2-7; the D gene is possibly TRBD1 (5 bases). V lost 5 bases and J 0 bases, leaving 14 bases between the germline ends. CDR1 is WNHNN, CDR2 SYGVQD, per germline (reference sequence). This CDR3 contains 15 residues. The CDR3 protein is CASSQQVISSYEQYF. In DNA form, the CDR3 reads TGCGCCAGCAGTCAACAGGTCATCAGCTCCTACGAGCAGTACTTC.

The V and J genes are TRBV11-1 and TRBJ2-5; 10 bases are shared with TRBD2. CDR1 is SGHAT, CDR2 FQDESV, per germline (reference sequence). Trimming removed 0 bases from V and 4 bases from J; junction bases left unmatched: 2. The CDR3 totals 15 residues. The CDR3 loop reads CASSLAGTSVETQYF. The CDR3 DNA reads as TGTGCCAGCAGCTTAGCCGGGACTAGCGTAGAGACCCAGTACTTC.

This rearrangement joins TRBV19 to TRBJ2-1; 7 bases are shared with TRBD2. The CDR3 length is 16 residues. After removal of 4 bases from V and 5 bases from J, the junction contained 11 bases not matched to a gene. The germline V gene encodes CDR1 LNHDA and CDR2 SQIVND (reference sequence). CDR3 residues: CASSRVRGLMNNEQFF. CDR3 nucleotide sequence: TGTGCCAGTAGTAGGGTAAGGGGACTAATGAACAATGAGCAGTTCTTC.

J is TRBJ1-2 and V is TRBV18; TRBD1 matches 8 bases. The germline V gene encodes CDR1 KGHSH and CDR2 LQKENI. With V trimmed by 4 bases and J by 1 base, 2 bases remained unmatched. The CDR3 spans 14 residues. The DNA for the CDR3 is TGTGCCAGCTCACGAGACAGGGGTAACTATGGCTACACCTTC. Translated, it gives CASSRDRGNYGYTF.

The V call is TRBV20-1, the J call TRBJ2-7; perhaps TRBD1 as D (6 bases). Germline-derived CDR1 and CDR2 are DFQATT and SNEGSKA (reference sequence). Trimming took 3 bases from V and 4 from J, leaving 19 bases between them. This CDR3 has 15 residues. CDR3 nucleotides: TGCAGTGCTAGTGGACAGAAGGAAGGTTGGTACGAGCAGTACTTC. Protein: CSASGQKEGWYEQYF.

This chain uses TRBV10-3 with TRBJ2-6; 8 nucleotides match TRBD2. CDR1 is ENHRY and CDR2 is SYGVKD in the germline V gene. This CDR3 has 18 amino acids. V was pared by 4 bases and J by 0 bases, with 8 bases of the junction left unmatched. In DNA, the CDR3 is TGTGCCATCAGTGTGACCGGGACTAGAGGCTCTGGGGCCAACGTCCTGACTTTC. This codes for CAISVTGTRGSGANVLTF.

The rearrangement joins TRBV7-2 to TRBJ2-5; unclear D gene. The V gene lost 3 bases and the J gene lost 3 bases, with 8 bases spanning the gap. Germline CDR1 is SGHTA and CDR2 is FQGNSA. This CDR3 has 13 residues. The CDR3: CASSFVPEETQYF. The CDR3, as DNA: TGTGCCAGCAGCTTTGTCCCCGAAGAGACCCAGTACTTC.

This rearrangement joins TRBV4-2 to TRBJ2-2; 7 nucleotides line up with TRBD1. V gave up 2 bases and J gave up 5 bases; unmatched junction bases: 14. The germline gives CDR1 LGHNA, CDR2 YNFKEQ. The CDR3 has 18 residues. The CDR3 here is CASSQLPGQAKSTGELFF. DNA of the CDR3: TGTGCCAGCAGCCAACTACCCGGACAGGCTAAGAGTACCGGGGAGCTGTTTTTT.

The rearrangement links TRBV7-2 to TRBJ2-1, with TRBD2 identical over 10 bases. This CDR3 has 16 residues. Germline V gives CDR1 SGHTA, CDR2 FQGNSA. After removal of 0 bases from V and 4 bases from J, the junction contained 3 bases not matched to a gene. CDR3 DNA sequence: TGTGCCAGCAGCTTAGCCGGGACTAGCGTATACAATGAGCAGTTCTTC. Translated, it gives CASSLAGTSVYNEQFF.

CDR3 in DNA: TGTGCCAGCAGTTACCTGTGGCCTTCACCCCTCCACTTT. Encoded protein: CASSYLWPSPLHF. The chain employs TRBV6-2 or TRBV6-3 and TRBJ1-6; D is undetermined. Trimming took 2 bases from V and 9 from J, leaving 8 bases between them. Germline V gene lookup returns CDR1 MNHEY and CDR2 SVGEGT. This CDR3 region has 13 residues.

This chain connects TRBV7-9 to TRBJ2-7; 11 positions match TRBD2. Germline CDR1 SEHNR, CDR2 FQNEAQ (reference sequence). The CDR3 consists of 16 residues. V was pared by 3 bases and J by 2 bases, with 6 bases of the junction left unmatched. CDR3 sequence: CASSLTSGTFTYEQYF. CDR3 DNA sequence: TGTGCCAGCAGCTTGACTAGCGGGACATTCACCTACGAGCAGTACTTC.

The chain recombines TRBV7-2 with TRBJ2-3; the D gene is possibly TRBD2 (5 bases). This CDR3 has 14 residues. Between the trimmed V and J ends, which lost 2 bases and 4 bases, there was a span of 10 bases. Germline-derived CDR1 and CDR2 are SGHTA and FQGNSA. CDR3 sequence (DNA): TGTGCCAGCAGCTTACGGTGGGGAGCAGATACGCAGTATTTT. Residues: CASSLRWGADTQYF.

V is TRBV18 and J is TRBJ2-2; 8 bases are shared with TRBD1. CDR1 KGHSH and CDR2 LQKENI come from the germline V gene. Losses at the gene ends were 3 bases for V and 3 bases for J; bases not matched to a gene: 3. This CDR3 has 15 residues. This chain's CDR3 is CASSPYRGDTGELFF. The DNA of the CDR3 is TGTGCCAGCTCACCTTACAGGGGGGACACCGGGGAGCTGTTTTTT. The full variable domain, with the rest looked up from reference TRBV18 and TRBJ2-2, is NAGVMQNPRHLVRRRGQEARLRCSPMKGHSHVYWYRQLPEEGLKFMVYLQKENIIDESGMPKERFSAEFPKEGPSILRIQQVVRGDSAAYFCASSPYRGDTGELFFGEGSRLTVL.

The V and J genes are TRBV13 and TRBJ1-4; 11 bases align to TRBD1. V shed 1 base, J shed 11 bases, and the junction held 12 bases outside the gene matches. Germline lookup yields CDR1 PRHDT and CDR2 FYEKMQ (reference sequence). This CDR3 comprises 17 residues. CDR3: CASSLVGTGGTDGKLFF. For the CDR3, the DNA is TGTGCCAGCAGCTTAGTTGGGACAGGGGGTACCGATGGGAAACTGTTTTTT.

This clone was recorded once. The chain has TRBV6-5 and TRBJ2-1, with 9 bases lining up with TRBD1. V trimming: 4 bases; J trimming: 4 bases; junction bases outside the gene matches: 8. CDR1 and CDR2 (germline): MNHEY, SVGAGI. The CDR3 has 16 residues. The CDR3 bases are TGTGCCAGCAGTTGGCGAAGGGACAGGGAATACAATGAGCAGTTCTTC. This encodes CASSWRRDREYNEQFF.

The rearrangement links TRBV30 to TRBJ1-5, with a tentative D call TRBD1 (6 bases). CDR1 is GTSNPN and CDR2 is SVGIG in the germline V gene (reference sequence). V shed 2 bases and J shed 2 bases, with 10 bases lying between them. There are 14 residues in the CDR3. The CDR3: CAWSRPGGNQPQHF. The CDR3 nucleotides read TGTGCCTGGAGTAGGCCAGGGGGCAATCAGCCCCAGCATTTT.

The J gene is TRBJ2-3, the V gene TRBV4-3; D might be TRBD2 (5 bases). Germline V gene lookup returns CDR1 LGHNA and CDR2 YSLEER. CDR3 length: 12 residues. The V end lost 3 bases, the J end lost 4 bases, and 5 bases lay between the germline ends. This CDR3 reads CASSHGADTQYF. In nucleotides, the CDR3 is TGCGCCAGCAGCCACGGGGCAGATACGCAGTATTTT.

The chain uses TRBV5-4 and TRBJ2-7, with 9 bases aligning to TRBD1. Germline V gene lookup returns CDR1 SGHNT and CDR2 YYREEE (reference sequence). V was pared by 6 bases and J by 1 base, with 11 bases of the junction left unmatched. CDR3 size: 16 residues. In nucleotides, the CDR3 is TGTGCCAGCACCGGGCAGAAGGGACAGGGTTCCTACGAGCAGTACTTC. This gives the protein CASTGQKGQGSYEQYF.

The chain recombines TRBV4-3 with TRBJ2-1, with 16 bases aligning to TRBD2. Germline V gives CDR1 LGHNA, CDR2 YSLEER. V trimming: 2 bases; J trimming: 8 bases; junction bases outside the gene matches: 12. The CDR3 runs to 19 residues. As DNA, the CDR3 is TGCGCCAGCAGCCAATCGGGACTAGCGGGAGGGCCTGATGGTTATGAGCAGTTCTTC. Amino acids: CASSQSGLAGGPDGYEQFF.

The V call is TRBV24-1, the J call TRBJ2-1; 7 nucleotides align to TRBD2. Germline lookup yields CDR1 KGHDR and CDR2 SFDVKD. The ends lost 6 bases at V and 2 bases at J; junction bases unmatched: 3. CDR3 length equals 14 residues. The CDR3 nucleotides are TGTGCCACCAGTTGGACTAGAACCTACAATGAGCAGTTCTTC. It translates to CATSWTRTYNEQFF.

V is TRBV11-3 and J is TRBJ2-5, with TRBD1 as a possible D gene (6 bases). Per the germline V gene, CDR1 is SGHNT and CDR2 is YENEEA. V lost 5 bases to trimming and J lost 3 bases, with 13 bases between them. The CDR3 loop spans 14 amino acids. The CDR3 loop reads CASSDFTGKETQYF. The CDR3 DNA follows: TGTGCCAGCAGCGATTTTACAGGGAAAGAGACCCAGTACTTC.

This chain connects TRBV6-1 to TRBJ2-5, with D possibly TRBD2 on 6 matching bases. CDR1 is MNHNS, CDR2 SASEGT, per germline. This CDR3 contains 15 residues. Trimming shortened V by 1 base and J by 5 bases, and 14 bases separated the two germline ends. The CDR3, as DNA: TGTGCCAGCAGTGAAGGCTCCAGCGGGTGGGAGACCCAGTACTTC. It encodes CASSEGSSGWETQYF.

This rearrangement joins TRBV27 to TRBJ1-2; 11 nucleotides match TRBD1. The CDR3 contains 14 residues. Per germline, CDR1 MNHEY and CDR2 SMNVEV (reference sequence). V shed 8 bases, J shed 8 bases, and the junction held 10 bases outside the gene matches. DNA for the CDR3: TGTGCCAGCGAACCTGGGACAGGGGGTGGGGGCTACACCTTC. Amino acids: CASEPGTGGGGYTF.

V is TRBV24-1 and J is TRBJ1-5; D is uncertain. The germline V gene has CDR1 KGHDR and CDR2 SFDVKD. The CDR3 length is 15 residues. Between the trimmed V and J ends, which lost 3 bases and 2 bases, there was a span of 10 bases. This chain's CDR3 is CATSDSNSRNQPQHF. DNA of the CDR3: TGTGCCACCAGTGATAGTAACAGCCGCAATCAGCCCCAGCATTTT.

J is TRBJ2-1 and V is TRBV6-5, with D unresolved. V shed 10 bases and J shed 6 bases, with 10 bases lying between them. CDR3 length: 11 amino acids. Per germline, CDR1 MNHEY and CDR2 SVGAGI. The CDR3 nucleotides are TGTGCCACCATAAAGCTCAATGAGCAGTTCTTC. Its protein product is CATIKLNEQFF.